This is a list of T cell receptor beta chains from one sample in a study of identifying expanded T cells in peripheral blood. Measured with immunoSEQ multiplex PCR; TCRdb has only the in-frame clones, and not every one. The sample consists of 90,000 to 100,000 clones, approximately 91% of them appearing once. Sequencing used blood. The receptors were sampled from a person aged 18-70 years in good health. CDR3s include the opening cysteine and the closing phenylalanine or tryptophan. The order of the fields is J gene, CDR3 length, V gene, D gene, clone size, CDR3 protein, CDR3 DNA. D genes are given only for firm matches. Part of the rows lack a size; the others show once, few, many or a class for expanded clones.

TRBJ2-7 15 TRBV6-5 - - CASSYLGGTGYEQYF TGTGCCAGCAGTTACTTAGGGGGTACCGGCTACGAGCAGTACTTC
TRBJ2-1 15 TRBV11-2 TRBD2 - CASSQLAGVYNEQFF TGTGCCAGCAGCCAGCTAGCGGGAGTCTACAATGAGCAGTTCTTC
TRBJ1-2 13 TRBV28 - - CASSGNLNYGYTF TGTGCCAGCAGTGGGAACTTAAATTATGGCTACACCTTC
TRBJ2-1 15 TRBV6-4 TRBD2 - CASSDGLAGGFEQFF TGTGCCAGCAGTGACGGCCTAGCGGGGGGGTTTGAGCAGTTCTTC
TRBJ2-3 15 TRBV5-1 - - CASSLRGTRTDTQYF TGCGCCAGCAGCTTGAGAGGGACCCGCACAGATACGCAGTATTTT
TRBJ2-2 17 TRBV10-1 TRBD1 - CASSESGTGAFTGELFF TGCGCCAGCAGTGAGTCGGGGACAGGGGCCTTCACCGGGGAGCTGTTTTTT
TRBJ2-6 17 TRBV7-6 - - CASSLEFGGSGANVLTF TGTGCCAGCAGCTTAGAGTTTGGGGGCTCTGGGGCCAACGTCCTGACTTTC
TRBJ2-6 15 TRBV6-1 - - CASKLEAAGANVLTF TGTGCCAGCAAATTGGAAGCTGCTGGGGCCAACGTCCTGACTTTC
TRBJ1-2 17 TRBV27 TRBD1 - CASSLSSGQGATYGYTF TGTGCCAGCAGTTTATCGTCGGGACAGGGGGCGACCTATGGCTACACCTTC
TRBJ1-5 13 TRBV29-1 - many CSAAGSDNQPQHF TGCAGCGCCGCCGGCAGTGACAATCAGCCCCAGCATTTT
TRBJ2-2 13 TRBV6-4 - - CASTAGDTGELFF TGTGCCAGCACGGCAGGGGACACCGGGGAGCTGTTTTTT
TRBJ2-1 15 TRBV28 - - CASSPSVELNNEQFF TGTGCCAGCAGTCCTAGCGTGGAGCTAAACAATGAGCAGTTCTTC
TRBJ1-2 15 TRBV5-1 - - CASSPDRTYTYGYTF TGCGCCAGCAGCCCGGACAGAACTTACACCTATGGCTACACCTTC
TRBJ1-5 13 TRBV5-1 - - CASSFSENQPQHF TGCGCCAGCAGCTTCAGCGAGAATCAGCCCCAGCATTTT
TRBJ1-4 14 TRBV30 - few CAWRASRDVEKLFF TGTGCCTGGAGGGCATCCCGGGATGTTGAAAAACTGTTTTTT
TRBJ2-1 16 TRBV4-1 TRBD2 once CASSFRLAGKVNEQFF TGCGCCAGCAGCTTCCGACTAGCGGGGAAGGTCAATGAGCAGTTCTTC
TRBJ2-5 12 TRBV7-2 - - CASSPRGETQYF TGTGCCAGCAGCCCTAGGGGGGAGACCCAGTACTTC
TRBJ2-3 16 TRBV4-3 - once CASSQEFATRTDTQYF TGCGCCAGCAGCCAAGAATTTGCGACGAGGACAGATACGCAGTATTTT
TRBJ2-7 14 TRBV5-1 - - CASSEWQAQYEQYF TGCGCCAGCAGCGAATGGCAGGCTCAATACGAGCAGTACTTC
TRBJ2-7 13 TRBV12-5 - - CASGSRPVYEQYF TGTGCTAGTGGTTCCAGGCCAGTTTACGAGCAGTACTTC